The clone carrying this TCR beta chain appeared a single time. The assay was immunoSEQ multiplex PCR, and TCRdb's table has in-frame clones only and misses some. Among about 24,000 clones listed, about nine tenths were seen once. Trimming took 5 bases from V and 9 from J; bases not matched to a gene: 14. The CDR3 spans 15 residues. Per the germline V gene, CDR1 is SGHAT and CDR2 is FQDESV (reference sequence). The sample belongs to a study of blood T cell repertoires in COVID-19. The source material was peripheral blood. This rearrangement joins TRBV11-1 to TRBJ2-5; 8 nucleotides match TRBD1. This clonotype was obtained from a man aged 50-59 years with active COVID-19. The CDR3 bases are TGTGCCAGCAGCCAAGTGGGCGCAGGGGGCTTTCCCCAGTACTTC. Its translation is CASSQVGAGGFPQYF.